What follows is one TCR beta chain and its context. Its antigen remains unidentified. The data were obtained in a study of post-analysis software for immune sequencing data. General study points: A few TRBV segments occurring more often in patients than controls included TRBV5-6, TRBV5-1 and TRBV20-1.

TCR beta cDNA libraries included unique molecular identifiers. A single record per CDR3 protein comes from TCRdb applying MiXCR to the PCR reads. This table has roughly 730,000 distinct CDR3 sequences, around 27% appearing once. CDR3 length: 19 amino acids. V lost 6 bases and J lost 0, with 24 bases in between. The germline CDR1 and CDR2 sequences are LGHDT and YNNKEL (reference sequence). The source material was blood. The receptor comes from a girl aged 10-17 years with multiple sclerosis. This chain links TRBV3-1 with TRBJ1-5; perhaps TRBD1 as D (5 bases). CDR3: CASRSAGRGGFDSNQPQHF. The DNA for the CDR3 is TGTGCCAGCAGATCCGCAGGCCGGGGCGGATTCGATAGCAATCAGCCCCAGCATTTT.